What follows describes a single TCR beta chain. What it binds is not known. The deep-level immunoSEQ assay was used. The assay was immunoSEQ multiplex PCR, and TCRdb's table has in-frame clones only and misses some. This table holds just over 2,000,000 clones, about 94% found once. The data were taken from a study of shared clonotypes between healthy human individuals. In the study overall: CD4 naive cells filled three plates per donor, CD4 memory three, CD8 naive two and CD8 memory one. The study, taken as a whole, reports: Against clonotypes common to all four donors, non-shared ones had lower generation probabilities. Clonotype sharing among donors likely depends on sequencing depth.

Positively selected for CCR7, the CD45RO-negative cells used as naive CD8 cells excluded terminally differentiated effector memory CD45RA+ cells. This CDR3 region has 15 residues. J was trimmed by 5 bases and V by 6 bases; bases with no gene match: 9. Germline CDR1 SGHDT, CDR2 YYEEEE. Sequencing input: naive CD8+ T cells sorted from blood. V usage is TRBV5-6 and J usage is TRBJ2-5; the match to TRBD2 covers 11 bases. The clonotype was recovered from a man aged 18 to 35 in good health. The CDR3: CASIAPSGRQETQYF. The CDR3 nucleotides are TGTGCCAGCATCGCCCCTAGCGGGAGGCAGGAGACCCAGTACTTC.